This TCR beta chain comes out of a study of blood T cell repertoires in COVID-19. Background on the study: Specimens from acute and convalescent COVID-19 originated in the United States, Italy and Spain. PBMCs, B-cell-depleted T cells, or T cells were the source of the cDNA or gDNA that made up the material.

The CDR3 totals 14 residues. From germline, CDR1 is SNHLY and CDR2 FYNNEI. V lost 5 bases, J lost 2 bases, and 12 bases lay in between. The authors' processing: The authors estimated nucleated cell counts from reference gene primer amplification. Assay: immunoSEQ multiplex PCR; the TCRdb copy retains only in-frame clones and omits some. The V and J calls and clone size are taken from that table; D and trimming were inferred from the DNA. The repertoire consists of roughly 83,000 clones, with about 82% occurring once and the leading ten covering roughly 8%. This chain joins TRBV2 and TRBJ2-5, with no clear D. Sequenced: peripheral blood. This clonotype was sampled from a man aged 50-60 years with active COVID-19. The CDR3 reads CASSSSTPQETQYF. In DNA, the CDR3 is TGTGCCAGCAGTTCGAGCACCCCACAAGAGACCCAGTACTTC.